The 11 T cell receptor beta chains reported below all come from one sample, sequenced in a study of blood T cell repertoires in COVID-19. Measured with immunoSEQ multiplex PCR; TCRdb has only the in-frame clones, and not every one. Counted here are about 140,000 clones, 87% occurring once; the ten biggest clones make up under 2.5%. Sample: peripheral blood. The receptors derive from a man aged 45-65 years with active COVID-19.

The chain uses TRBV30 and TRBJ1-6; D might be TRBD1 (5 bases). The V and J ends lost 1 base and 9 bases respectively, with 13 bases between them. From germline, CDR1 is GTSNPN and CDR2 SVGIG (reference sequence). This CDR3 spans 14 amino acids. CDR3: CAWSGSRGGSPLHF. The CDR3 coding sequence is TGTGCCTGGAGTGGGTCCCGGGGGGGTTCACCCCTCCACTTT.

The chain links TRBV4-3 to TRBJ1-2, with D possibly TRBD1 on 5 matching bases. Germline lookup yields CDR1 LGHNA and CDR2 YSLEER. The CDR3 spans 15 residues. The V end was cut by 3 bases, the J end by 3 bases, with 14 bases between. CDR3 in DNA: TGCGCCAGCAGCCATATTGCCGGGGGTGACTATGGCTACACCTTC. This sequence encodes CASSHIAGGDYGYTF.

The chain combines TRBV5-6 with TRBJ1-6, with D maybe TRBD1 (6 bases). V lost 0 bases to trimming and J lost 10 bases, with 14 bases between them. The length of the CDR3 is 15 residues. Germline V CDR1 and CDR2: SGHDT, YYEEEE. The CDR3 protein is CASSLEVQGGSPLHF. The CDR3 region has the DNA TGTGCCAGCAGCTTGGAGGTACAGGGTGGATCACCCCTCCACTTT.

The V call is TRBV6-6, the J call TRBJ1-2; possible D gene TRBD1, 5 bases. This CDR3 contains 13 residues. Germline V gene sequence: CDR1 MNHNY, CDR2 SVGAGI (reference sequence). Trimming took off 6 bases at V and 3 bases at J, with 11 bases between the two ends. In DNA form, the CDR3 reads TGTGCCAGCAGCTGGACATACTACTATGGCTACACCTTC. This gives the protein CASSWTYYYGYTF.

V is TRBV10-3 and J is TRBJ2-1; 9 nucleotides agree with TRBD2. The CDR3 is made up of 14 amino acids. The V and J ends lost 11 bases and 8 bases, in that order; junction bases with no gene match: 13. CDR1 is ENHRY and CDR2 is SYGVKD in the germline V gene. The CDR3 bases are TGTGCCTCGGGCCGGCTAGCGGGGAGCGATGAGCAGTTCTTC. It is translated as CASGRLAGSDEQFF.

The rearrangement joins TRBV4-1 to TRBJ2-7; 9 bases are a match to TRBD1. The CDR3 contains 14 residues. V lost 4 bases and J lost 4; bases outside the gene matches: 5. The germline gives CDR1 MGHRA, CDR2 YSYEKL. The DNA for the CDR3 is TGCGCCAGCAGCCTCCTCGGACAGGGGTACGAGCAGTACTTC. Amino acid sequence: CASSLLGQGYEQYF.

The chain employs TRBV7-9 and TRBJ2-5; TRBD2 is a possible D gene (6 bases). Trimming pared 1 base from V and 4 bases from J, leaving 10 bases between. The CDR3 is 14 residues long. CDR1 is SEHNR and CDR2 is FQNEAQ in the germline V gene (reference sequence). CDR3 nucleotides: TGTGCCAGCAGCTTAGGGGGACTGAGAGAGACCCAGTACTTC. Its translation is CASSLGGLRETQYF.

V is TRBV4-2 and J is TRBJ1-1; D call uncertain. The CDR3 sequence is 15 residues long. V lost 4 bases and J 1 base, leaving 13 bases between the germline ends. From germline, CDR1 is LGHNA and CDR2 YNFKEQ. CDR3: CASSPGGQRNTEAFF. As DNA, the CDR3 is TGTGCCAGCAGCCCGGGAGGGCAGAGGAACACTGAAGCTTTCTTT.

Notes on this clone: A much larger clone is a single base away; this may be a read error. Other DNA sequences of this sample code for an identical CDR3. The CDR3 reads CASSLSGTKTDTQYF. The CDR3 DNA reads as TGTGCCAGCAGCTTAAGCGGGACTAAGACAGATACGCAATATTTT. The chain joins TRBV7-9 to TRBJ2-3, with 7 bases identical to TRBD2. Germline CDR1 is SEHNR and CDR2 is FQNEAQ (reference sequence). The CDR3 has 15 residues.

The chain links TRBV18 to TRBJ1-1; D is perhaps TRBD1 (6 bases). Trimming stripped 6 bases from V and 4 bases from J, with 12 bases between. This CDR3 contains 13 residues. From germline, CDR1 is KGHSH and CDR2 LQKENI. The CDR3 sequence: CASSLHRATEAFF. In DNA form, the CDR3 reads TGTGCCAGCTCCCTCCACAGGGCCACTGAAGCTTTCTTT.

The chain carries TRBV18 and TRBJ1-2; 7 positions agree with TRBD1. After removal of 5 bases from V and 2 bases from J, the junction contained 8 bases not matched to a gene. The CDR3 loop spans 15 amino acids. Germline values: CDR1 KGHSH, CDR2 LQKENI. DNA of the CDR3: TGTGCCAGCTCAATATCACAGGGGAAGAACTATGGCTACACCTTC. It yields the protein CASSISQGKNYGYTF.